This is a list of T cell receptor beta chains from one sample in a study of control samples from healthy donors and cancer patients. Clones were sequenced by immunoSEQ multiplex PCR, and TCRdb holds only the in-frame ones, with some missing. The sample yields 130,000 to 150,000 clones, 92% seen once. Sequenced sample: blood. The receptors here all came from a young man in good health. CDR3s include the opening cysteine and the closing phenylalanine or tryptophan. D genes are given only for firm matches.

cdr3_nt,cdr3_aa,j_call,v_call,d_call
TGCAGTGCTAGTGGGAGGTTGGATAATTCACCCCTCCACTTT,CSASGRLDNSPLHF,TRBJ1-6,TRBV20-1,NA
TGTGCCAGCAGCCAAGATCTTCCAGCGGGGGCCTACAATGAGCAGTTCTTC,CASSQDLPAGAYNEQFF,TRBJ2-1,TRBV3-1/TRBV3-2,TRBD2
TGTGCCAGCAGGGCTAGATTCGGGACACCAACTGAAGCTTTCTTT,CASRARFGTPTEAFF,TRBJ1-1,TRBV11-2,NA
TGTGCCAGCAGCCCCCCTAGCCGTCGCGGGAGGGACCCTCCCACCTACGAGCAGTACTTC,CASSPPSRRGRDPPTYEQYF,TRBJ2-7,TRBV7-3,TRBD2
TGTGCCAGCAGCGGGGGAGGGGGCGGTTGGGTGAACACTGAAGCTTTCTTT,CASSGGGGGWVNTEAFF,TRBJ1-1,TRBV27,TRBD1
TGCGCCAGCAGCTTCGGGTCAATAAAGGATGAGCAGTTCTTC,CASSFGSIKDEQFF,TRBJ2-1,TRBV5-1,NA
TGTGCCAGCAGCCCAACTACTAGCGGGAACTACGAGCAGTACTTC,CASSPTTSGNYEQYF,TRBJ2-7,TRBV7-6,TRBD2
TGTGCCAGTACCACTAGCGATTTTATGAATACGCAGTATTTT,CASTTSDFMNTQYF,TRBJ2-3,TRBV19,TRBD2
TGTGCCAGCACCTCAAGGGGGCTGGTCACTGAAGCTTTCTTT,CASTSRGLVTEAFF,TRBJ1-1,TRBV2,TRBD1
TGTGCCAGCAGCCGGACAGGGAGTTCCTACGAGCAGTACTTC,CASSRTGSSYEQYF,TRBJ2-7,TRBV7-2,TRBD1